One and the same sample provided the 6 T cell receptor beta chains below, sequenced in a study of T cells in narcolepsy. The repertoire was sequenced with immunoSEQ multiplex PCR; TCRdb's copy has only in-frame clones and lacks some. This sample has fewer than 40,000 clones; roughly 77% occur once, and the top ten carry approximately 1%. The specimen was CD45RA- memory CD4+ T cells from PBMCs. These receptors originate from a human donor with narcolepsy.

The table lists this clone with a few counts. Other DNA sequences in this specimen translate into the identical CDR3. This chain uses TRBV5-1 with TRBJ2-2; 9 nucleotides match TRBD1. V lost 4 bases to trimming and J lost 6 bases; unmatched junction nucleotides: 7. The CDR3 is 15 amino acids. Germline loops: CDR1 SGHRS, CDR2 YFSETQ. CDR3 sequence (DNA): TGCGCCAGCAGCCCGGGACAGGGTTTGGCCGGGGAGCTGTTTTTT. It specifies CASSPGQGLAGELFF.

The table lists this clone with a count of one. This chain joins TRBV10-3 and TRBJ1-1, with 7 bases lining up with TRBD1. V was clipped by 2 bases and J by 7 bases; unmatched bases: 13. Germline CDR1 ENHRY, CDR2 SYGVKD. This CDR3 is 16 amino acids long. The CDR3 sequence is CAISEQTGRKQVEAFF. CDR3 DNA: TGTGCCATCAGTGAGCAGACAGGGAGAAAACAAGTTGAAGCTTTCTTT.

This clone was seen only once. The gene calls are TRBV7-2 and TRBJ2-5; 7 bases match TRBD2. Losses at the gene ends were 1 base for V and 0 bases for J; bases not matched to a gene: 11. Germline values: CDR1 SGHTA, CDR2 FQGNSA. The CDR3 spans 18 residues. The CDR3, as DNA: TGTGCCAGCAGCTTAGTAGTGAGAGGTGGGGGGGACCAAGAGACCCAGTACTTC. It translates to CASSLVVRGGGDQETQYF.

V and J are TRBV5-6 and TRBJ2-5, with 10 bases identical to TRBD2. The V segment lost 4 bases and the J segment 5 bases; nucleotides outside the gene matches: 14. Germline V gene data show CDR1 as SGHDT and CDR2 as YYEEEE. The length of the CDR3 is 17 residues. The CDR3 nucleotides are TGTGCCAGCAGCCCCCTCGGGACTAGCGCAAAAGAGGAGACCCAGTACTTC. Encoded protein: CASSPLGTSAKEETQYF.

V usage is TRBV7-2 and J usage is TRBJ2-7, with 10 bases fitting TRBD1. The junction had 6 bases not matched to a gene; V was cut back by 5 bases and J by 5 bases. Germline V gene lookup returns CDR1 SGHTA and CDR2 FQGNSA. This CDR3 is built from 14 residues. CDR3 in amino acids: CASSLSGTGDEQYF. In DNA, the CDR3 is TGTGCCAGCAGCCTCTCCGGGACAGGGGACGAGCAGTACTTC.

The rearrangement uses TRBV5-1 and TRBJ2-1; the match to TRBD2 covers 15 bases. Germline CDR1 is SGHRS and CDR2 is YFSETQ. With V trimmed by 3 bases and J by 7 bases, 14 bases remained unmatched. CDR3 length: 19 residues. In DNA, the CDR3 is TGCGCCAGCAGCTCCCTCGGGACTAGCGGGAGGTCCCTAGGAAATGAGCAGTTCTTC. Its translation is CASSSLGTSGRSLGNEQFF. Combining the CDR3 with reference TRBV5-1 and TRBJ2-1 gives the whole variable domain KAGVTQTPRYLIKTRGQQVTLSCSPISGHRSVSWYQQTPGQGLQFLFEYFSETQRNKGNFPGRFSGRQFSNSRSEMNVSTLELGDSALYLCASSSLGTSGRSLGNEQFFGPGTRLTVL.